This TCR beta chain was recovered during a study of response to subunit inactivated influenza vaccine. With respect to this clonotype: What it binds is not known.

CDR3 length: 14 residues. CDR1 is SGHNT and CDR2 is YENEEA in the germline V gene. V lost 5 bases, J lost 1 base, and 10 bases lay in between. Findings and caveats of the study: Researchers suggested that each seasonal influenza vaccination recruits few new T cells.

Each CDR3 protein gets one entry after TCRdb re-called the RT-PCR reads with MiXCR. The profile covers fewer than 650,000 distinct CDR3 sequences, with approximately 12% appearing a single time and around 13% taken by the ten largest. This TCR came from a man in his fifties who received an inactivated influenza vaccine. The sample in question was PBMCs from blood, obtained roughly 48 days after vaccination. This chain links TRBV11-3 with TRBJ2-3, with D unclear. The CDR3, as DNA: TGTGCCAGCAGCAGTAAGGTCGGCACAGATACGCAGTATTTT. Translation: CASSSKVGTDTQYF.